This T cell receptor (beta chain) was documented in a study of blood T cell repertoires in COVID-19. Study information: COVID-19 samples, acute and convalescent, were from the United States, Italy and Spain.

In the study's own analysis: Amplification of reference gene primers provided the estimated nucleated cell counts. TCRdb's copy holds only in-frame clones and misses some; the assay was immunoSEQ multiplex PCR. Clone size and the V and J calls come from that table; the DNA yielded D and trimming. The table lists about 440,000 clones, about 85% of them singletons, with roughly 2% in the top ten. Recruitment covered under 25 US areas and drew participants whose ages spanned roughly 18 to 95 years. Participant reports of clinical history set cohort assignment. The clonotype originates from a young woman with acute COVID-19. Material: PBMCs or T cells enriched from blood (not recorded which).

This CDR3 is CASSEGLALATQYF. In DNA, the CDR3 is TGTGCCAGCAGTGAAGGCCTAGCCCTAGCCACCCAGTACTTC. The chain uses TRBV6-1 and TRBJ2-5, with a tentative D call TRBD2 (5 bases). Germline V gene sequence: CDR1 MNHNS, CDR2 SASEGT. The CDR3 runs 14 residues. Trimming cost V 1 base and J 8 bases, with 14 bases left between them.